Each of the 14 T cell receptor beta chains below was sequenced from the same sample in a study of T cell responses to AZD1222 COVID-19 vaccine. Data came from immunoSEQ multiplex PCR; TCRdb stores just in-frame clones and leaves some out. This table holds 85,000 to 130,000 clones, almost 90% found once. Sequencing used peripheral blood, obtained on day 0 of AZD1222 vaccination. The receptors were sampled from an adult in good health.

A few counts support this clone. The chain joins TRBV5-8 to TRBJ1-2, with TRBD1 identical over 8 bases. Trimming removed 4 bases from V and 0 bases from J; junction bases left unmatched: 5. Germline V gives CDR1 SGHTS, CDR2 YDEGEE. The CDR3 sequence is 15 residues long. The CDR3 here is CASSVDRGPNYGYTF. The CDR3 nucleotides are TGTGCCAGCAGCGTTGACAGGGGCCCTAACTATGGCTACACCTTC.

The genes are TRBV24-1 and TRBJ1-2; tentatively, D is TRBD1 (5 bases). CDR1 KGHDR and CDR2 SFDVKD come from the germline V gene. Trimming took 5 bases from V and 2 from J, leaving 11 bases between them. The CDR3 is 14 amino acids. For the CDR3, the DNA is TGTGCCACCAGTGCCCGACAGCTGAACTATGGCTACACCTTC. The encoded protein is CATSARQLNYGYTF.

This sequence joins TRBV4-1 and TRBJ2-1, with 14 bases fitting TRBD2. V gave up 2 bases and J gave up 7 bases; unmatched junction bases: 4. Germline lookup yields CDR1 MGHRA and CDR2 YSYEKL. The CDR3 is made up of 16 amino acids. CDR3 in amino acids: CASSQLGTSGSNEQFF. The CDR3 coding sequence is TGCGCCAGCAGCCAACTCGGGACTAGCGGGAGTAATGAGCAGTTCTTC.

This clone has only one observation. The DNA for the CDR3 is TGTGCCAGCAGTAAGACCAGCGGCACTGAAGCTTTCTTT. Amino acids: CASSKTSGTEAFF. The V call is TRBV27, the J call TRBJ1-1, with D uncertain. The CDR3 is 13 amino acids. Between the trimmed V and J ends, which lost 5 bases and 4 bases, there was a span of 11 bases. From germline, CDR1 is MNHEY and CDR2 SMNVEV (reference sequence).

Only one count was recorded for this clone. The CDR3 DNA is TGTGCCAGCAGCTTTGGGGACCAGCGGCAGCCCCAGCATTTT. Its translation: CASSFGDQRQPQHF. The chain recombines TRBV5-8 with TRBJ1-5; D may be TRBD1 (5 bases). CDR1 is SGHTS and CDR2 is YDEGEE in the germline V gene. CDR3 size: 14 residues. V shed 2 bases and J shed 7 bases, with 13 bases lying between them.

This clone was found once. The chain employs TRBV4-3 and TRBJ1-5; tentative D call: TRBD1 (5 bases). The V end lost 0 bases, the J end lost 7 bases, and 13 bases lay between the germline ends. CDR1 LGHNA and CDR2 YSLEER come from the germline V gene. The CDR3 runs 15 residues. The DNA of the CDR3 is TGCGCCAGCAGCCAAGATAGGAGGGGTAGGCAGCCCCAGCATTTT. Its translation: CASSQDRRGRQPQHF.

The genes are TRBV19 and TRBJ1-5, with TRBD1 identical over 7 bases. With 1 base clipped from V and 10 bases from J, the junction kept 13 bases outside the gene matches. CDR3 length: 16 residues. Per germline, CDR1 LNHDA and CDR2 SQIVND (reference sequence). The CDR3 DNA is TGTGCCAGTAGTATAGGACGGGACAGCCCCAATCGACCCCAGCATTTT. Encoded protein: CASSIGRDSPNRPQHF.

CDR3 region: CASSYEQGNTGELFF. As DNA, the CDR3 is TGTGCCAGCAGCTATGAACAGGGAAACACCGGGGAGCTGTTTTTT. V is TRBV3-1 (or the pseudogene TRBV3-2) and J is TRBJ2-2, with D tentatively TRBD1 (6 bases). This CDR3 contains 15 residues. Germline V gene sequence: CDR1 LGHDT, CDR2 YNNKEL (reference sequence). Trimming took off 5 bases at V and 2 bases at J, with 12 bases between the two ends.

This clone is a singleton in its sample. The chain links TRBV10-1 to TRBJ2-2; D not resolved. Germline lookup yields CDR1 WNHNN and CDR2 SYGVQD (reference sequence). The CDR3 has 15 residues. V was pared by 1 base and J by 5 bases, with 11 bases between. The CDR3 DNA reads TGCGCCAGCAGTGAGTTGCGGCTAGGAACCGGGGAGCTGTTTTTT. This gives the protein CASSELRLGTGELFF.

V is TRBV12-1 and J is TRBJ2-7. TRBV12-1 is designated a pseudogene. This CDR3 is built from 14 residues. CDR3 coding DNA: TGTGCCAGCAGCTTTCCCACTTATGGGGACGAGCAGTACTTC. Protein product: CASSFPTYGDEQYF.

This clone was seen more than once but under ten times. V usage is TRBV2 and J usage is TRBJ1-1; D call uncertain. Germline loops: CDR1 SNHLY, CDR2 FYNNEI. This CDR3 spans 16 amino acids. Trimming pared 10 bases from V and 5 bases from J, leaving 26 bases between. CDR3 sequence: CATLGFVGPRGTEAFF. The CDR3 DNA reads as TGTGCCACCTTGGGGTTTGTGGGCCCCCGAGGGACTGAAGCTTTCTTT.

Details on this clone: The junction and the germline gene differ at one end; a read error may be behind it. The gene calls are TRBV7-2 and TRBJ2-7; 8 bases align to TRBD1. The germline V gene has CDR1 SGHTA and CDR2 FQGNSA. The CDR3 sequence is 12 residues long. The CDR3: CASSSTGGTSDF. The CDR3 coding sequence is TGTGCCAGCAGCTCTACAGGGGGAACATCGGACTTC.

The CDR3 coding sequence is TGTGCCAGCAGCCACCCGACAGGGGGCGATGGCTACACCTTC. Protein: CASSHPTGGDGYTF. This chain connects TRBV4-2 to TRBJ1-2; TRBD1 matches at 10 bases. The V segment lost 3 bases and the J segment 6 bases; nucleotides outside the gene matches: 4. Germline V gives CDR1 LGHNA, CDR2 YNFKEQ. CDR3 length: 14 amino acids.

The chain recombines TRBV28 with TRBJ1-1; D uncertain. CDR1 MDHEN and CDR2 SYDVKM come from the germline V gene. V was clipped by 7 bases and J by 3 bases, with 12 bases between them. The CDR3 consists of 13 residues. The CDR3 protein is CASTIKEYTEAFF. The CDR3, as DNA: TGTGCCAGCACCATTAAGGAATACACTGAAGCTTTCTTT.